This TCR beta chain was obtained from a study of cytomegalovirus exposure and HLA in healthy donors. Whole-study results and caveats: In a later analysis, a missense DCLRE1C variant was linked to TCR beta V- and J-gene trimming. Rare TCR sequences dominated, though some public TCRs recurred in many donors.

The PCR made use of 60 Vbeta and 13 Jbeta primers. Libraries were prepared by immunoSEQ multiplex PCR; TCRdb keeps only in-frame clonotypes and omits some of them. The data contain about 180,000 clones, roughly 79% of them singletons. Looked up from germline, CDR1 is SGHAT and CDR2 is FQNNGV. Between the trimmed V and J ends, which lost 4 bases and 5 bases, there was a span of 8 bases. The CDR3 loop spans 13 amino acids. About this clone: Its antigen is still unknown. The identical CDR3 is also encoded by other nucleotide sequences in the sample.

The sequencing sample was made of PBMCs. The rearrangement links TRBV11-2 to TRBJ1-4; D is unclear. The receptor was isolated from a middle-aged man in good health and CMV-seropositive. The CDR3 loop reads CASSSDRNEKLFF. CDR3 nucleotides: TGTGCCAGCAGCTCCGATCGGAATGAAAAACTGTTTTTT.